Each of the 21 T cell receptor beta chains below was sequenced from the same sample in a study of glioma-infiltrating T cells. TCR alpha and beta CDR3 regions were amplified from RNA using iRepertoire nested multiplex PCR. TCRdb reprocessed the multiplex PCR reads with MiXCR, giving one entry per CDR3 protein. The sample includes around 390,000 distinct CDR3 sequences, about 40% of them seen just once. The sequencing input was glioma tissue, nonneoplastic brain tissue, or PBMCs (not recorded which). All receptors derive from a human donor with low-grade glioma or glioblastoma, undergoing nonglioma brain surgery, or in good health (not recorded which).

For this clonotype: A much larger clonotype is one base distant, so this may be a read error. This chain connects TRBV6-2 or TRBV6-3 to TRBJ1-1, with D tentatively TRBD1 (6 bases). This CDR3 region has 14 residues. In germline, CDR1 is MNHEY, CDR2 SVGEGT. Trimming left V 6 bases short and J 13 bases short, with 24 bases between. CDR3 protein: CASSYNGGPPQVFF. The CDR3 DNA reads as TGTGCCAGCAGCTACAATGGGGGGCCACCCCAAGTTTTCTTT.

This clonotype was detected only a few times. The V and J genes are TRBV6-6 and TRBJ2-5; 8 bases agree with TRBD1. CDR1 and CDR2 (germline): MNHNY, SVGAGI (reference sequence). With V trimmed by 1 base and J by 4 bases, 5 bases remained unmatched. The CDR3 runs 15 residues. CDR3 in DNA: TGTGCCAGCAGTTACTTGGGCAGGGGGCGAGAGACCCAGTACTTC. Residues: CASSYLGRGRETQYF.

This clonotype was counted at least ten times. V gene TRBV27 combines with J gene TRBJ2-7; D may be TRBD1 (6 bases). The CDR3 loop spans 14 amino acids. Trimming shortened V by 6 bases and J by 3 bases, and 15 bases separated the two germline ends. CDR1 MNHEY and CDR2 SMNVEV come from the germline V gene (reference sequence). Here the CDR3 reads CASRQLTGLYEQYF. For the CDR3, the DNA is TGTGCCAGCAGACAACTGACAGGACTCTACGAGCAGTACTTC.

V gene TRBV4-1 combines with J gene TRBJ2-3; TRBD1 agrees at 9 bases. The CDR3 is 16 residues long. Trimming took 4 bases from V and 4 from J; bases not matched to a gene: 9. Germline V gene lookup returns CDR1 MGHRA and CDR2 YSYEKL. Here the CDR3 reads CASSLTGGRVSDTQYF. The CDR3 nucleotides read TGCGCCAGCAGCCTAACAGGGGGCAGGGTCTCAGATACGCAGTATTTT.

The table lists this clonotype with many counts. J is TRBJ1-2 and V is TRBV20-1; D call uncertain. CDR1 and CDR2 (germline): DFQATT, SNEGSKA (reference sequence). Trimming removed 8 bases at V and 2 bases at J, with 15 bases between. The CDR3 sequence is 13 residues long. This CDR3 reads CSSPQTFNYGYTF. The CDR3, as DNA: TGCAGTTCCCCGCAGACATTCAACTATGGCTACACCTTC.

This clonotype turned up a few times. V gene TRBV2 combines with J gene TRBJ2-3, with TRBD2 as a possible D gene (6 bases). Deletions cut 7 bases from V and 3 bases from J, with 11 bases between. Germline V lookup: CDR1 SNHLY, CDR2 FYNNEI. This CDR3 spans 13 amino acids. CDR3 bases: TGTGCCAGCACAGGCGGGACTACAGATACGCAGTATTTT. Translating it yields CASTGGTTDTQYF.

V gene TRBV6-5 combines with J gene TRBJ2-3; a possible D gene is TRBD2 (6 bases). V lost 0 bases and J 0 bases, leaving 10 bases between the germline ends. CDR1 and CDR2 (germline): MNHEY, SVGAGI. The CDR3 consists of 16 residues. The CDR3 coding sequence is TGTGCCAGCAGTTACTCTGCGGGGACTAGCACAGATACGCAGTATTTT. It is translated as CASSYSAGTSTDTQYF.

This clonotype was detected many times. The CDR3 here is CASSLDGTLDIQYF. The CDR3 DNA sequence: TGTGCCAGCAGCTTAGATGGGACATTGGACATTCAGTACTTC. This chain joins TRBV7-2 and TRBJ2-4; D might be TRBD1 (6 bases). Germline loops: CDR1 SGHTA, CDR2 FQGNSA. With 1 base removed from V and 8 bases from J, the gap between germline ends came to 12 bases. The CDR3 consists of 14 residues.

A few counts support this clonotype. The chain carries TRBV7-2 and TRBJ2-3; either TRBD1 or TRBD2 may fit D (5 bases each). This CDR3 contains 13 residues. V was shortened by 5 bases and J by 4 bases, with 10 bases between the two germline ends. Looked up from germline, CDR1 is SGHTA and CDR2 is FQGNSA. The CDR3 here is CASSPGTSDTQYF. The CDR3 DNA sequence: TGTGCCAGCAGCCCCGGGACCTCAGATACGCAGTATTTT.

The chain carries TRBV5-1 and TRBJ2-1, with a weak D call TRBD1 (5 bases). The CDR3 has 14 amino acids. The V gene's germline CDR1 is SGHRS and CDR2 YFSETQ. Trimming took 6 bases from V and 5 from J, leaving 15 bases between them. The CDR3 nucleotides read TGCGCCAGCAAATCAGGTACAGGAGACAATGAGCAGTTCTTC. It specifies CASKSGTGDNEQFF. Variable domain in full (rest from reference TRBV5-1 and TRBJ2-1): KAGVTQTPRYLIKTRGQQVTLSCSPISGHRSVSWYQQTPGQGLQFLFEYFSETQRNKGNFPGRFSGRQFSNSRSEMNVSTLELGDSALYLCASKSGTGDNEQFFGPGTRLTVL.

Note on this clonotype: A much larger clone differs from this one at a single base, so this may be a read error. The rearrangement uses TRBV6-1 and TRBJ2-7; TRBD1 or TRBD2 may be the D gene (5 bases each). This CDR3 spans 15 amino acids. Germline V gene data show CDR1 as MNHNS and CDR2 as SASEGT. CDR3 nucleotide sequence: TGTGCCAGCAGTACCCAAGGGACGGTGTCCTACGGGCAGTACTTC. Protein: CASSTQGTVSYGQYF.

On this clonotype itself: This is likely a read error, given that the CDR3 carries no conserved phenylalanine or tryptophan at its end. CDR3 sequence (DNA): TGTGCCAGCAGTTTGGCAGAGTATCAGCCCCAGCATATT. It codes for CASSLAEYQPQHI. The chain carries TRBV12-3 or TRBV12-4 and TRBJ1-5; no definite D call. V lost 3 bases to trimming and J lost 5 bases, with 8 bases between them. The CDR3 contains 13 residues.

This clonotype was seen a handful of times. V is TRBV7-9 and J is TRBJ2-7; D remains unclear. The CDR3 is 12 residues long. V lost 3 bases and J 4 bases, leaving 7 bases between the germline ends. Germline V CDR1 and CDR2: SEHNR, FQNEAQ (reference sequence). CDR3 coding DNA: TGTGCCAGCAGCTTTGACTTTTACGAGCAGTACTTC. Translation: CASSFDFYEQYF.

J is TRBJ2-7 and V is TRBV7-2, with D possibly being TRBD2 (6 bases). CDR3 size: 14 residues. Trimming left V 7 bases short and J 1 base short, with 14 bases between. Germline V CDR1 and CDR2: SGHTA, FQGNSA. The CDR3 spells CASTWDWQSYEQYF. The CDR3 coding sequence is TGTGCCAGCACCTGGGACTGGCAATCCTACGAGCAGTACTTC.

This chain links TRBV6-1 with TRBJ1-3; 9 bases are a match to TRBD1. Looked up from germline, CDR1 is MNHNS and CDR2 is SASEGT. The CDR3 runs 14 residues. V was pared by 5 bases and J by 8 bases, with 7 bases of the junction left unmatched. DNA of the CDR3: TGTGCCAGCAGTTCGGGACAGGGTCGAGACACCATATATTTT. Translated, it gives CASSSGQGRDTIYF.

This clonotype was detected ten times or more. The genes are TRBV6-5 and TRBJ1-1; D gene uncertain. Trimming removed 2 bases from V and 4 bases from J, with 11 bases in between. The CDR3 runs 14 residues. Germline CDR1 and CDR2: MNHEY and SVGAGI. DNA of the CDR3: TGTGCCAGCAGTTACGCTCGGGTGGGCACTGAAGCTTTCTTT. It is translated as CASSYARVGTEAFF.

Worth noting for this clonotype: A read error may account for a junction end that differs from germline. This chain joins TRBV15 and TRBJ2-6; perhaps TRBD2 as D (6 bases). This CDR3 region has 17 residues. The germline gives CDR1 LNHNV, CDR2 YYDKDF (reference sequence). As DNA, the CDR3 is TGTGCCACCAGCCCAGAAGGGGAGGTGCGTGGGGCCAACGTCCTGGCTTTC. Its translation: CATSPEGEVRGANVLAF.

This clonotype occurred a few times. The rearrangement links TRBV7-9 to TRBJ2-7; TRBD1 matches 10 bases. Germline loops: CDR1 SEHNR, CDR2 FQNEAQ (reference sequence). The CDR3 totals 17 residues. V was clipped by 5 bases and J by 5 bases; unmatched bases: 15. This CDR3 is CASSTLFWGTGADEQYF. In DNA, the CDR3 is TGTGCCAGCAGCACCCTCTTCTGGGGGACAGGGGCGGACGAGCAGTACTTC.

The rearrangement joins TRBV10-3 to TRBJ1-5; 12 bases agree with TRBD1. V was clipped by 4 bases and J by 1 base; unmatched bases: 17. In germline, CDR1 is ENHRY, CDR2 SYGVKD. The CDR3 covers 21 residues. Here the CDR3 reads CAISAELGDRGPGRSNQPQHF. In DNA, the CDR3 is TGTGCCATCAGTGCTGAGTTGGGGGACAGGGGGCCGGGCAGGAGCAATCAGCCCCAGCATTTT.

Only a few counts were recorded for this clonotype. The rearrangement joins TRBV3-1 to TRBJ2-7; the D is unclear. Germline V gene sequence: CDR1 LGHDT, CDR2 YNNKEL (reference sequence). The V end was cut by 4 bases, the J end by 1 base, with 14 bases between. CDR3 size: 15 residues. The DNA for the CDR3 is TGTGCCAGCAGCCGCCTACCGACTGGGTCCTACGAGCAGTACTTC. It is translated as CASSRLPTGSYEQYF.

On this clonotype: The junction differs from germline at one of its ends, possibly a read error. The chain carries TRBV6-2 or TRBV6-3 and TRBJ2-1; either TRBD1 or TRBD2 may fit D (6 bases each). The germline CDR1 and CDR2 sequences are MNHEY and SVGEGT. The CDR3 has 14 residues. CDR3 in amino acids: CASRDGGPYNEQFF. The CDR3 DNA sequence: TGTGCCAGCAGGGACGGGGGCCCTTACAATGAGCAGTTTTTC.